This T cell receptor (beta chain) stems from a study of T cells in Graves' hyperthyroidism and ophthalmopathy (dated by TCRdb to the late 2010s). Study-wide context: Peripheral blood samples were taken at initial diagnosis, before any treatment was given. A discovery cohort of fewer than 110 patients, approximately 45 with Graves' ophthalmopathy and about 58 with stable Graves' hyperthyroidism, was used to find distinguishing TCR V-J signatures. Prospective prediction of ophthalmopathy was tested in an independent validation cohort of approximately 18 hyperthyroidism patients and 17 patients who later progressed to ophthalmopathy. For training and testing, the 100 or so patients in the discovery cohort were randomly divided in a 7:3 ratio. Thyroid tissue and blood T-cell repertoires from six Graves' hyperthyroidism patients were also compared in the study. Following sampling, methimazole starting at 30 mg daily was given to hyperthyroidism patients, and high-dose intravenous methylprednisolone was given to ophthalmopathy patients. TCR Vbeta CDR3 sequencing of 130 to 150 peripheral blood samples (over 40 ophthalmopathy, about 74 hyperthyroidism and some 17 progressor patients) is reported in the paper.

Paper-wide results and their limitations: A 13 V-J signature model separated ophthalmopathy from stable hyperthyroidism, with approximately 87% sensitivity and approximately 81% specificity in cross-validation and 80%/75% in testing. During validation, the model predicted progression to ophthalmopathy a median of approximately 7 months ahead of onset, with approximately 70% sensitivity and 72% to 85% specificity. Most expanded thyroid clonotypes (frequency above 0.001) were also detected in blood, a finding suggesting that blood repertoires may reflect thyroid immune responses. Sample size was not statistically predetermined, and investigators were not blinded to group allocation.

The germline V gene (reference sequence) gives CDR1 as DFQATT and CDR2 as SNEGSKA. The germline V end is reduced by 6 bases and the J end by 5 bases; junction bases left unmatched: 4. The CDR3 has 12 amino acids, counting the end cysteine and phenylalanine. Only the CDR3 region is kept as DNA, spanning 36 bases read in frame from base 1. In its sample, this clonotype was seen a few times. Its antigen has not been determined. Within one base of it there is no much larger clone, and no base qualities were kept. Hyperthyroidism patients were newly diagnosed, had a disease duration of under 2 months, and were aged 18 to 65 years. Patients with uncontrolled infections, other autoimmune diseases, pregnancy or lactation were excluded. Clinical symptoms, serum thyroxine and TRAb, thyroid ultrasound, and orbital computed tomography formed the basis for the diagnoses. Blood from progressor patients was collected at the time of first diagnosis with hyperthyroidism, before any ophthalmopathy symptoms had appeared. PBMCs were isolated from approximately 10 ml of fresh peripheral blood by Ficoll-Paque density gradient centrifugation. Patients classed as progressors first received a Graves' hyperthyroidism diagnosis and then went on to develop ophthalmopathy during follow-up. Total RNA was extracted with Trizol reagent, and quality was checked on an Agilent 2100 Bioanalyzer.

Amplification of TCR beta CDR3 regions was carried out from RNA transcripts. The first round of RT-PCR for the TCR CDR3 was performed with the HTBI primer set and the Qiagen OneStep RT-PCR kit. Libraries were constructed in a second round of multiplex PCR, after which size selection and purification were performed. The libraries were sequenced on an Illumina HiSeq2000 using paired-end 100 bp reads. As for the original processing: SOAPnuke was used to process the raw data, removing reads that contained adapters or uncalled bases, had a mean Phred below 15, or lacked an exact match to the constant primer or identifier. COPE v1.2.5 was used to merge the high-quality paired reads, and each unique nucleotide sequence was defined as a clonotype. Clonotypes were aligned to IMGT TRBV, TRBD and TRBJ reference segments using MiTCR v1.1. Analysis was restricted to V-J combinations with a frequency above 0.0001, which covered 98% to 99.2% of repertoires. The TCS score was defined as F50 (clonal expansion) divided by E x V (chaos), with BLOSUM62-based TCRdist calculated between CDR3 peptides within each V-J. Welch's t-statistics and random forest reduced 514 V-J features to 10 to 15, which were used in a naive Bayes classifier (R e1071). TCRdb applied fastp at Q25 and MiXCR to the public reads, then kept only in-frame beta chains. Entries that share a CDR3 protein sequence are merged under the most common genes and DNA. TCRdb, not the authors, supplied the V and J calls. The sample table holds some 250,000 distinct CDR3 sequences, of which approximately 14% were seen once. Roughly 13% of the sample comes from the top ten.

This TCR was recovered from a woman between 35 and 50 years old with Graves' hyperthyroidism that later progressed to Graves' ophthalmopathy. The sequencing sample was made of blood. The chain is made from TRBV20-1 and TRBJ2-3; 8 bases in the middle match TRBD1. The sequence in DNA is TGCAGTGCCTTGACAGGGGAAGATACGCAGTATTTT. This sequence encodes CSALTGEDTQYF.